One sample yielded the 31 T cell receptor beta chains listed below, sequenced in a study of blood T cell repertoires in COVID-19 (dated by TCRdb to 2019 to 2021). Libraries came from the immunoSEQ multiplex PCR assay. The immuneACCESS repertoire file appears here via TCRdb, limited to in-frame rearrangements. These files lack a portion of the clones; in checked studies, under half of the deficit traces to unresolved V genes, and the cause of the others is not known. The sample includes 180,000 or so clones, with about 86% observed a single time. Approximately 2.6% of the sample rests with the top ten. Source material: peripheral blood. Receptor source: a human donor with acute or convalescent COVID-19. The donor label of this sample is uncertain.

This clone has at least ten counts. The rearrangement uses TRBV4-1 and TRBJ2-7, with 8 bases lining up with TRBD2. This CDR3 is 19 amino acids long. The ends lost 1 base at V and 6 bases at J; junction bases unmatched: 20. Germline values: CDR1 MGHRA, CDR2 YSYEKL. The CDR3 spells CASSQGFLPTGTRAVEQYF. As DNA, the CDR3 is TGCGCCAGCAGCCAAGGCTTCCTACCCACCGGGACTAGGGCCGTCGAGCAGTACTTC.

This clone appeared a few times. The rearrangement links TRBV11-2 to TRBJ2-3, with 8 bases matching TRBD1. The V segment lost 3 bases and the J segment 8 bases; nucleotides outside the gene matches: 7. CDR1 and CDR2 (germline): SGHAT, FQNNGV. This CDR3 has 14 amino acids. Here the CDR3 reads CASSFGQGIVTQYF. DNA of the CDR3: TGTGCCAGCAGCTTTGGACAGGGAATAGTTACGCAGTATTTT.

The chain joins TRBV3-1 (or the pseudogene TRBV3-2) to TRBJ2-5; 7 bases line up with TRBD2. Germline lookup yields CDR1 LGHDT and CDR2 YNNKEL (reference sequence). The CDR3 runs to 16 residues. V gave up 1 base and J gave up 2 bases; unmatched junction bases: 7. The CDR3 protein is CASSQGPSGAQETQYF. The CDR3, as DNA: TGTGCCAGCAGCCAAGGTCCTAGCGGAGCTCAAGAGACCCAGTACTTC.

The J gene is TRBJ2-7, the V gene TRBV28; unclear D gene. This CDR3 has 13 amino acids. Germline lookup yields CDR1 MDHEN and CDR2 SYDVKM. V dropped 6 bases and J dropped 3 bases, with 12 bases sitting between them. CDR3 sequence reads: CASSPPSVYEQYF. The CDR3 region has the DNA TGTGCCAGCAGCCCTCCGAGCGTCTACGAGCAGTACTTC.

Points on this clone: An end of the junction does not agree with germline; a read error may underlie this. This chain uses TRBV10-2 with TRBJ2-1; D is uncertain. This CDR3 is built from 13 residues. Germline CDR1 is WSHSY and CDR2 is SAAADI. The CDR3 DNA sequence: TGCGCCAGCAGGGAGTACTTCGGGAATGAGCAGTTCTTC. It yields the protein CASREYFGNEQFF.

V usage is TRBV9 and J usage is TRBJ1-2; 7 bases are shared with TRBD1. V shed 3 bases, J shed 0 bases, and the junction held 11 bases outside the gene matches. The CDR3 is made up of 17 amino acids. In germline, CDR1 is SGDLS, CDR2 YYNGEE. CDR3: CASSAPRTGVANYGYTF. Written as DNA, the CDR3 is TGTGCCAGCAGCGCTCCAAGAACAGGGGTGGCTAACTATGGCTACACCTTC.

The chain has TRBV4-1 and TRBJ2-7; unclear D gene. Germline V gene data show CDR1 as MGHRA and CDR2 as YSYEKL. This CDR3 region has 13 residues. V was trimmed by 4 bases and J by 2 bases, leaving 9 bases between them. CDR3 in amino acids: CASSPNSPYEQYF. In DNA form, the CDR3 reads TGCGCCAGCAGCCCCAACAGTCCCTACGAGCAGTACTTC.

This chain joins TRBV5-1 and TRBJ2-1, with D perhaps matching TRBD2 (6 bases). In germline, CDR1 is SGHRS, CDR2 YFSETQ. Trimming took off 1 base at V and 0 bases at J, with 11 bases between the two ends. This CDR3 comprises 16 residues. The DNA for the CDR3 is TGCGCCAGCAGCTTGATAGGCGGGGCCTCCTACAATGAGCAGTTCTTC. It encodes CASSLIGGASYNEQFF.

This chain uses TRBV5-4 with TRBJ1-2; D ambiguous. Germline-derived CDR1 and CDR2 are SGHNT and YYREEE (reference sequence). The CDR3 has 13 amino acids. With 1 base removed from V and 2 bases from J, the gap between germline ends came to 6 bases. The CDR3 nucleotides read TGTGCCAGCAGCTTGCCCGGGAACTATGGCTACACCTTC. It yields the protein CASSLPGNYGYTF. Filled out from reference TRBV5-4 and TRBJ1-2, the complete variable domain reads ETGVTQSPTHLIKTRGQQVTLRCSSQSGHNTVSWYQQALGQGPQFIFQYYREEENGRGNFPPRFSGLQFPNYSSELNVNALELDDSALYLCASSLPGNYGYTFGSGTRLTVV.

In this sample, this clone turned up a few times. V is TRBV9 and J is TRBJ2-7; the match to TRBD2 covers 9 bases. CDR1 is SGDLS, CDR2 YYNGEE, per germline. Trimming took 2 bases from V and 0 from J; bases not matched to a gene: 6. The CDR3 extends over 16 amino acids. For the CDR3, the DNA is TGTGCCAGCAGCGTCCAAGCGGGGGGCTTCTCCTACGAGCAGTACTTC. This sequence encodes CASSVQAGGFSYEQYF.

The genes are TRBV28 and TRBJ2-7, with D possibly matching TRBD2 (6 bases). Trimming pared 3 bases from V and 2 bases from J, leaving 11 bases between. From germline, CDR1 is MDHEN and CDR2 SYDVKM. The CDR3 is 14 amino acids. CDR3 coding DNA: TGTGCCAGCAGTTTGGTGCGGGATCCCTACGAGCAGTACTTC. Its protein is CASSLVRDPYEQYF.

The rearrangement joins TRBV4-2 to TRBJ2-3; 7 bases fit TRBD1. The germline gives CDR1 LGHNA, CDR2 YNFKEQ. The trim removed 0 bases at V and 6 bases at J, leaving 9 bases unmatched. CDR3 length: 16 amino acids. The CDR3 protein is CASSQDLRGLGDTQYF. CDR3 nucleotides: TGTGCCAGCAGCCAAGATCTGAGGGGGCTTGGGGATACGCAGTATTTT.

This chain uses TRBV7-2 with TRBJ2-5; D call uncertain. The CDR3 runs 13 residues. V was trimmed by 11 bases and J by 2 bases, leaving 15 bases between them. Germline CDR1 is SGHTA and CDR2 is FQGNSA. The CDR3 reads CAGSSGEQETQYF. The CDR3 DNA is TGTGCCGGATCTTCCGGAGAGCAAGAGACCCAGTACTTC.

CDR3 region: CASSIGGAGNQPQHF. In DNA form, the CDR3 reads TGCGCCAGCAGCATAGGGGGCGCTGGCAATCAGCCCCAGCATTTT. The V call is TRBV5-1, the J call TRBJ1-5, with 7 bases that match TRBD1. Germline V gene data show CDR1 as SGHRS and CDR2 as YFSETQ. Trimming at V came to 4 bases and at J to 2 bases, leaving 6 bases not matched to a gene. The CDR3 consists of 15 residues.

The CDR3: CASSYALAGSYEQYF. The CDR3 DNA reads TGTGCCAGCAGTTACGCACTAGCGGGCTCCTACGAGCAGTACTTC. This chain connects TRBV6-5 to TRBJ2-7; 9 bases match TRBD2. In germline, CDR1 is MNHEY, CDR2 SVGAGI. J gave up 0 bases and V 2 bases, and 2 bases lay outside the gene matches. This CDR3 is 15 amino acids long.

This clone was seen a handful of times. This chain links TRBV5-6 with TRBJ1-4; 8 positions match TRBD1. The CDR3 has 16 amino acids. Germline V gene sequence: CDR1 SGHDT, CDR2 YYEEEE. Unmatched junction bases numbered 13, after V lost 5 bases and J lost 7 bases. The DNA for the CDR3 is TGTGCCAGCAGTCGGTACCACGGGACAGGAGGTGAAAAACTGTTTTTT. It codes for CASSRYHGTGGEKLFF.

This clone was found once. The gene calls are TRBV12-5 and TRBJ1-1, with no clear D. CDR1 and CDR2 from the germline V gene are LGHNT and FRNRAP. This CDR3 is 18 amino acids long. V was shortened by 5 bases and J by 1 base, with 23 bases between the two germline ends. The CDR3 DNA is TGTGCTAGTGGTCAACTGCGGGCCTTACTACAATGGAACACTGAAGCTTTCTTT. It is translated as CASGQLRALLQWNTEAFF.

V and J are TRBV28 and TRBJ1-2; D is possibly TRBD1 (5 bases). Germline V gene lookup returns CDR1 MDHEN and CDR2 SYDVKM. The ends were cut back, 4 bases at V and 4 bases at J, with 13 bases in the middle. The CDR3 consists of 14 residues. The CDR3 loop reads CASSSGGVSYGYTF. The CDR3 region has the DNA TGTGCCAGCAGTTCCGGGGGGGTGAGCTATGGCTACACCTTC.

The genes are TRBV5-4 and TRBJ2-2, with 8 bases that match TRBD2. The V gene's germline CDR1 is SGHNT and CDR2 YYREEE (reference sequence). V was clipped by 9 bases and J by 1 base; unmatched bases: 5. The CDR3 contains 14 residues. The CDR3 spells CATTGGKNTGELFF. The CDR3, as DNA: TGTGCCACCACGGGAGGGAAGAACACCGGGGAGCTGTTTTTT.

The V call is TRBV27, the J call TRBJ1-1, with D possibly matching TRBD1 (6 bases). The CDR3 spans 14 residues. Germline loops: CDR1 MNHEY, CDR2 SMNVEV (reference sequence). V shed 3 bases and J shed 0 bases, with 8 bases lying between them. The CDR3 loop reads CASSFRQVNTEAFF. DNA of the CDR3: TGTGCCAGCAGTTTCCGACAGGTGAACACTGAAGCTTTCTTT.

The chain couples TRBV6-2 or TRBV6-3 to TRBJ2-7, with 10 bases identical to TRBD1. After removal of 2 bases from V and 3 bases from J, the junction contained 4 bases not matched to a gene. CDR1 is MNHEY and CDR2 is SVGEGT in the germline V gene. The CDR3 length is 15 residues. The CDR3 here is CASSYAGQGIYEQYF. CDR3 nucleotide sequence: TGTGCCAGCAGTTACGCGGGACAGGGGATCTACGAGCAGTACTTC.

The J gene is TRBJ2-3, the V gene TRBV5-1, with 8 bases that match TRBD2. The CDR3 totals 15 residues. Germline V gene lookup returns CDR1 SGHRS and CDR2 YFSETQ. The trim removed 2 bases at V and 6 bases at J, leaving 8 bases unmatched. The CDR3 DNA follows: TGCGCCAGCAGCTTAACAGTTGCGGGGGGCGATACGCAGTATTTT. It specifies CASSLTVAGGDTQYF.

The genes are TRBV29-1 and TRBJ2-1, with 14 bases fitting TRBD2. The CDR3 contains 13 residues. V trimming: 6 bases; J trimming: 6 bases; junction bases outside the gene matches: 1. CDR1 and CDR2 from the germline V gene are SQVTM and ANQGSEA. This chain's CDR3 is CSVGTSGSNEQFF. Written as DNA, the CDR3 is TGCAGCGTCGGGACTAGCGGGAGCAATGAGCAGTTCTTC.

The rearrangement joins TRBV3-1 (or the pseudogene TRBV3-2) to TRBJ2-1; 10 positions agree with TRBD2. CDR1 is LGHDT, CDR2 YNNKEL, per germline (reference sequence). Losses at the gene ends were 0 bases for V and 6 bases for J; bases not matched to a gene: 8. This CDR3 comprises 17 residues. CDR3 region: CASSQELAGEWLNEQFF. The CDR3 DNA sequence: TGTGCCAGCAGCCAAGAGCTAGCGGGAGAGTGGCTCAATGAGCAGTTCTTC.

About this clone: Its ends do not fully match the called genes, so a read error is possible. The CDR3 bases are TGTGCTAGCAGCTTGGACAGGGGTTCTGGAAACACCATATATTTT. It yields the protein CASSLDRGSGNTIYF. The chain has TRBV7-7 and TRBJ1-3; 9 bases align to TRBD1. The CDR3 has 15 residues. In germline, CDR1 is SSHAT, CDR2 FNYEAQ (reference sequence).

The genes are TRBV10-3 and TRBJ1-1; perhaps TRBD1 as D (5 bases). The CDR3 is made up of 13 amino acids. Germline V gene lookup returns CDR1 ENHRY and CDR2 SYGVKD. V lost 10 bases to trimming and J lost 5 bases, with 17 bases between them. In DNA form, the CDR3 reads TGTGCCACGACGCCGGGGGTGGAAACTGAAGCTTTCTTT. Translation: CATTPGVETEAFF.

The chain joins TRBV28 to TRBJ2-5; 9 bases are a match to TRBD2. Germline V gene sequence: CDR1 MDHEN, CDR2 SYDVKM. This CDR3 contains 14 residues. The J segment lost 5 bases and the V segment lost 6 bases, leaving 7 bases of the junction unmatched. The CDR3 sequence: CASSMAGGQETQYF. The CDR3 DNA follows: TGTGCCAGCAGCATGGCGGGAGGGCAGGAGACCCAGTACTTC.

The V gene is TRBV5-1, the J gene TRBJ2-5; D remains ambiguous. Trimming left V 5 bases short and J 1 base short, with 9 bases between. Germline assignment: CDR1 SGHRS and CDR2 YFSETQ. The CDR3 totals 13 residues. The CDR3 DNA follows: TGCGCCAGCAGGAGAGATATCCAAGAGACCCAGTACTTC. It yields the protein CASRRDIQETQYF.

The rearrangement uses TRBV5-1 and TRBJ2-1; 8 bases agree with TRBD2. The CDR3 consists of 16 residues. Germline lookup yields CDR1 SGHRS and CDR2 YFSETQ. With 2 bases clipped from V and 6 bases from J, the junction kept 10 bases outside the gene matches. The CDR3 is CASSFRTSSLSNEQFF. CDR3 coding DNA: TGCGCCAGCAGCTTCCGGACTAGCTCCCTTAGCAATGAGCAGTTCTTC.

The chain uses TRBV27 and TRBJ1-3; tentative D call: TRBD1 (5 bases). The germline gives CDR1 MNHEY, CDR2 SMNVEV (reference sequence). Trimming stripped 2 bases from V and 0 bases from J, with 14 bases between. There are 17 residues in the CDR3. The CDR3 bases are TGTGCCAGCAGTTTAGGCGGGGCCCGCCACTCTGGAAACACCATATATTTT. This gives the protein CASSLGGARHSGNTIYF.

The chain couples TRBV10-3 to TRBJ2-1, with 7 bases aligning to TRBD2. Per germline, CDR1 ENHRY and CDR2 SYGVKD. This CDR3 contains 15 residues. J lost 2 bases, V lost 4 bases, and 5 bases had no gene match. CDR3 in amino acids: CAISVLAGAYNEQFF. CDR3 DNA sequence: TGTGCCATCAGTGTACTTGCGGGAGCCTACAATGAGCAGTTCTTC.